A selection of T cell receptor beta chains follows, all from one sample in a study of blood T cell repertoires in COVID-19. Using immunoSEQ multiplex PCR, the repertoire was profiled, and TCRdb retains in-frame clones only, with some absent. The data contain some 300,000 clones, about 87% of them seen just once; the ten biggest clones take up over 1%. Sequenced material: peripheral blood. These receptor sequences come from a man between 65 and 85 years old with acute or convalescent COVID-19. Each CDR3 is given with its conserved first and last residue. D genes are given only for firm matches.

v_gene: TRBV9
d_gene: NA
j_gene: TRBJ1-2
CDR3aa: CASSVGASYGYTF
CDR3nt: TGTGCCAGCAGCGTAGGGGCAAGCTATGGCTACACCTTC

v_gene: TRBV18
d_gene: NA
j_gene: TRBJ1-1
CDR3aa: CASCQARDTEAFF
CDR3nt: TGTGCCAGCTGCCAGGCCAGGGACACTGAAGCTTTCTTT

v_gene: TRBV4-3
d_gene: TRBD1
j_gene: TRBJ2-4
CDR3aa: CASSQKQGNKNIQYF
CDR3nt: TGCGCCAGCAGCCAGAAACAGGGGAACAAAAACATTCAGTACTTC

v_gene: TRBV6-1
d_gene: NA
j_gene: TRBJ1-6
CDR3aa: CASSEGLMQNSPLHF
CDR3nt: TGTGCCAGCAGTGAAGGTTTAATGCAGAATTCACCCCTCCACTTT

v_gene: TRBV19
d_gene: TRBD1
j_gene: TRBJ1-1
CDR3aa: CASSIGVRLGQLNTEAFF
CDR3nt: TGTGCCAGTAGTATAGGGGTCCGTTTGGGACAGTTGAACACTGAAGCTTTCTTT

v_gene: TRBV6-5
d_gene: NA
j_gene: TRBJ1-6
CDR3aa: CASSYSRGYNSPLHF
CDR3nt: TGTGCCAGCAGTTACTCCCGGGGATATAATTCACCCCTCCACTTT

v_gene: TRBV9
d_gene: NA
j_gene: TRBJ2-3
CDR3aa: CASSVGQGYTDTQYF
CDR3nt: TGTGCCAGCAGCGTAGGTCAGGGGTATACAGATACGCAGTATTTT

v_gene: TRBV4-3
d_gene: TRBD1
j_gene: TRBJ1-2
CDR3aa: CASSQAPGTGPSGYTF
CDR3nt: TGCGCCAGCAGCCAAGCCCCCGGGACAGGCCCTTCGGGCTACACCTTC

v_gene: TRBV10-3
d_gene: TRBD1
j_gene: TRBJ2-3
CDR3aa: CAISEPGQDTDTQYF
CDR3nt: TGTGCCATCAGTGAGCCCGGACAGGACACAGATACGCAGTATTTT

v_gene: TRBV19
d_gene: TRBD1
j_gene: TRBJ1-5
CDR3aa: CASSIDLRGQGNSPSNQPQHF
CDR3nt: TGTGCCAGTAGTATAGATCTAAGGGGACAGGGAAATTCACCTAGCAATCAGCCCCAGCATTTT

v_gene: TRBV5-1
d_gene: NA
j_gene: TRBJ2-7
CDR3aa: CASSSAYEQYF
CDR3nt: TGCGCCAGCAGTTCAGCGTACGAGCAGTACTTC

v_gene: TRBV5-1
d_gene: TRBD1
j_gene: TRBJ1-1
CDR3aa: CASSHRDRDVTEAFF
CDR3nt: TGCGCCAGCAGCCACCGGGACAGGGACGTCACTGAAGCTTTCTTT

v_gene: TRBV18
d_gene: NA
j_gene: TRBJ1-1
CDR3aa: CASSRDSYPEAFF
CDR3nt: TGTGCCAGCTCACGCGACAGTTACCCTGAAGCTTTCTTT

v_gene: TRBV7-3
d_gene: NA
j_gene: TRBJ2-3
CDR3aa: CASSLTSRSTDTQYF
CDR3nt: TGTGCCAGCAGCTTAACTAGCCGGAGCACAGATACGCAGTATTTT

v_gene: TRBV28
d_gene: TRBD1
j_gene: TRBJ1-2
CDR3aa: CASSFLPGTGHGYTF
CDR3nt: TGTGCCAGCAGTTTTTTACCAGGGACAGGCCATGGCTACACCTTC

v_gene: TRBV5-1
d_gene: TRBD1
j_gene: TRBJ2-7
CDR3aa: CASSPRGQGGYEQYF
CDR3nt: TGCGCCAGCAGCCCCCGGGGACAGGGCGGTTACGAGCAGTACTTC

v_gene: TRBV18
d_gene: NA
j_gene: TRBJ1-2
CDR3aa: CASSPGTSEGYTF
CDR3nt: TGTGCCAGCTCACCAGGGACATCCGAAGGCTACACCTTC